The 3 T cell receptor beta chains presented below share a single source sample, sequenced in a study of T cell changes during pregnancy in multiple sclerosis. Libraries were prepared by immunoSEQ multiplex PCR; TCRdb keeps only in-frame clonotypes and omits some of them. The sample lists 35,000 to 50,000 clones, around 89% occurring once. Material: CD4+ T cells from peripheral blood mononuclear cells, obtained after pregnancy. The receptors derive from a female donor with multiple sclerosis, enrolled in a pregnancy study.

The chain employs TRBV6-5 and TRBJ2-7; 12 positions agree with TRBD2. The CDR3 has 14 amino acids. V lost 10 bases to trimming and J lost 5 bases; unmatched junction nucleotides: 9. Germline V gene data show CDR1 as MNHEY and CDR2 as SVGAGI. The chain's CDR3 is CATYGTSGSHEQYF. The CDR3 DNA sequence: TGTGCCACTTACGGGACTAGCGGGTCTCACGAGCAGTACTTC.

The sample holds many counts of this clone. The CDR3 loop is CASLLGTANTEAFF. Written as DNA, the CDR3 is TGTGCCAGCCTTCTCGGGACAGCGAACACTGAAGCTTTCTTT. The chain employs TRBV19 and TRBJ1-1, with 7 bases aligning to TRBD1. The germline gives CDR1 LNHDA, CDR2 SQIVND (reference sequence). The CDR3 has 14 residues. J gave up 1 base and V 9 bases, and 8 bases lay outside the gene matches.

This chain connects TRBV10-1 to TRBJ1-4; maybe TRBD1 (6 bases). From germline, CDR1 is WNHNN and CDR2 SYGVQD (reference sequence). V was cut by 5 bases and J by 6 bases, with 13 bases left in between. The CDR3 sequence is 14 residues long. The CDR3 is CASSFDRTHEKLFF. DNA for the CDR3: TGCGCCAGCAGTTTTGACAGGACGCATGAAAAACTGTTTTTT.